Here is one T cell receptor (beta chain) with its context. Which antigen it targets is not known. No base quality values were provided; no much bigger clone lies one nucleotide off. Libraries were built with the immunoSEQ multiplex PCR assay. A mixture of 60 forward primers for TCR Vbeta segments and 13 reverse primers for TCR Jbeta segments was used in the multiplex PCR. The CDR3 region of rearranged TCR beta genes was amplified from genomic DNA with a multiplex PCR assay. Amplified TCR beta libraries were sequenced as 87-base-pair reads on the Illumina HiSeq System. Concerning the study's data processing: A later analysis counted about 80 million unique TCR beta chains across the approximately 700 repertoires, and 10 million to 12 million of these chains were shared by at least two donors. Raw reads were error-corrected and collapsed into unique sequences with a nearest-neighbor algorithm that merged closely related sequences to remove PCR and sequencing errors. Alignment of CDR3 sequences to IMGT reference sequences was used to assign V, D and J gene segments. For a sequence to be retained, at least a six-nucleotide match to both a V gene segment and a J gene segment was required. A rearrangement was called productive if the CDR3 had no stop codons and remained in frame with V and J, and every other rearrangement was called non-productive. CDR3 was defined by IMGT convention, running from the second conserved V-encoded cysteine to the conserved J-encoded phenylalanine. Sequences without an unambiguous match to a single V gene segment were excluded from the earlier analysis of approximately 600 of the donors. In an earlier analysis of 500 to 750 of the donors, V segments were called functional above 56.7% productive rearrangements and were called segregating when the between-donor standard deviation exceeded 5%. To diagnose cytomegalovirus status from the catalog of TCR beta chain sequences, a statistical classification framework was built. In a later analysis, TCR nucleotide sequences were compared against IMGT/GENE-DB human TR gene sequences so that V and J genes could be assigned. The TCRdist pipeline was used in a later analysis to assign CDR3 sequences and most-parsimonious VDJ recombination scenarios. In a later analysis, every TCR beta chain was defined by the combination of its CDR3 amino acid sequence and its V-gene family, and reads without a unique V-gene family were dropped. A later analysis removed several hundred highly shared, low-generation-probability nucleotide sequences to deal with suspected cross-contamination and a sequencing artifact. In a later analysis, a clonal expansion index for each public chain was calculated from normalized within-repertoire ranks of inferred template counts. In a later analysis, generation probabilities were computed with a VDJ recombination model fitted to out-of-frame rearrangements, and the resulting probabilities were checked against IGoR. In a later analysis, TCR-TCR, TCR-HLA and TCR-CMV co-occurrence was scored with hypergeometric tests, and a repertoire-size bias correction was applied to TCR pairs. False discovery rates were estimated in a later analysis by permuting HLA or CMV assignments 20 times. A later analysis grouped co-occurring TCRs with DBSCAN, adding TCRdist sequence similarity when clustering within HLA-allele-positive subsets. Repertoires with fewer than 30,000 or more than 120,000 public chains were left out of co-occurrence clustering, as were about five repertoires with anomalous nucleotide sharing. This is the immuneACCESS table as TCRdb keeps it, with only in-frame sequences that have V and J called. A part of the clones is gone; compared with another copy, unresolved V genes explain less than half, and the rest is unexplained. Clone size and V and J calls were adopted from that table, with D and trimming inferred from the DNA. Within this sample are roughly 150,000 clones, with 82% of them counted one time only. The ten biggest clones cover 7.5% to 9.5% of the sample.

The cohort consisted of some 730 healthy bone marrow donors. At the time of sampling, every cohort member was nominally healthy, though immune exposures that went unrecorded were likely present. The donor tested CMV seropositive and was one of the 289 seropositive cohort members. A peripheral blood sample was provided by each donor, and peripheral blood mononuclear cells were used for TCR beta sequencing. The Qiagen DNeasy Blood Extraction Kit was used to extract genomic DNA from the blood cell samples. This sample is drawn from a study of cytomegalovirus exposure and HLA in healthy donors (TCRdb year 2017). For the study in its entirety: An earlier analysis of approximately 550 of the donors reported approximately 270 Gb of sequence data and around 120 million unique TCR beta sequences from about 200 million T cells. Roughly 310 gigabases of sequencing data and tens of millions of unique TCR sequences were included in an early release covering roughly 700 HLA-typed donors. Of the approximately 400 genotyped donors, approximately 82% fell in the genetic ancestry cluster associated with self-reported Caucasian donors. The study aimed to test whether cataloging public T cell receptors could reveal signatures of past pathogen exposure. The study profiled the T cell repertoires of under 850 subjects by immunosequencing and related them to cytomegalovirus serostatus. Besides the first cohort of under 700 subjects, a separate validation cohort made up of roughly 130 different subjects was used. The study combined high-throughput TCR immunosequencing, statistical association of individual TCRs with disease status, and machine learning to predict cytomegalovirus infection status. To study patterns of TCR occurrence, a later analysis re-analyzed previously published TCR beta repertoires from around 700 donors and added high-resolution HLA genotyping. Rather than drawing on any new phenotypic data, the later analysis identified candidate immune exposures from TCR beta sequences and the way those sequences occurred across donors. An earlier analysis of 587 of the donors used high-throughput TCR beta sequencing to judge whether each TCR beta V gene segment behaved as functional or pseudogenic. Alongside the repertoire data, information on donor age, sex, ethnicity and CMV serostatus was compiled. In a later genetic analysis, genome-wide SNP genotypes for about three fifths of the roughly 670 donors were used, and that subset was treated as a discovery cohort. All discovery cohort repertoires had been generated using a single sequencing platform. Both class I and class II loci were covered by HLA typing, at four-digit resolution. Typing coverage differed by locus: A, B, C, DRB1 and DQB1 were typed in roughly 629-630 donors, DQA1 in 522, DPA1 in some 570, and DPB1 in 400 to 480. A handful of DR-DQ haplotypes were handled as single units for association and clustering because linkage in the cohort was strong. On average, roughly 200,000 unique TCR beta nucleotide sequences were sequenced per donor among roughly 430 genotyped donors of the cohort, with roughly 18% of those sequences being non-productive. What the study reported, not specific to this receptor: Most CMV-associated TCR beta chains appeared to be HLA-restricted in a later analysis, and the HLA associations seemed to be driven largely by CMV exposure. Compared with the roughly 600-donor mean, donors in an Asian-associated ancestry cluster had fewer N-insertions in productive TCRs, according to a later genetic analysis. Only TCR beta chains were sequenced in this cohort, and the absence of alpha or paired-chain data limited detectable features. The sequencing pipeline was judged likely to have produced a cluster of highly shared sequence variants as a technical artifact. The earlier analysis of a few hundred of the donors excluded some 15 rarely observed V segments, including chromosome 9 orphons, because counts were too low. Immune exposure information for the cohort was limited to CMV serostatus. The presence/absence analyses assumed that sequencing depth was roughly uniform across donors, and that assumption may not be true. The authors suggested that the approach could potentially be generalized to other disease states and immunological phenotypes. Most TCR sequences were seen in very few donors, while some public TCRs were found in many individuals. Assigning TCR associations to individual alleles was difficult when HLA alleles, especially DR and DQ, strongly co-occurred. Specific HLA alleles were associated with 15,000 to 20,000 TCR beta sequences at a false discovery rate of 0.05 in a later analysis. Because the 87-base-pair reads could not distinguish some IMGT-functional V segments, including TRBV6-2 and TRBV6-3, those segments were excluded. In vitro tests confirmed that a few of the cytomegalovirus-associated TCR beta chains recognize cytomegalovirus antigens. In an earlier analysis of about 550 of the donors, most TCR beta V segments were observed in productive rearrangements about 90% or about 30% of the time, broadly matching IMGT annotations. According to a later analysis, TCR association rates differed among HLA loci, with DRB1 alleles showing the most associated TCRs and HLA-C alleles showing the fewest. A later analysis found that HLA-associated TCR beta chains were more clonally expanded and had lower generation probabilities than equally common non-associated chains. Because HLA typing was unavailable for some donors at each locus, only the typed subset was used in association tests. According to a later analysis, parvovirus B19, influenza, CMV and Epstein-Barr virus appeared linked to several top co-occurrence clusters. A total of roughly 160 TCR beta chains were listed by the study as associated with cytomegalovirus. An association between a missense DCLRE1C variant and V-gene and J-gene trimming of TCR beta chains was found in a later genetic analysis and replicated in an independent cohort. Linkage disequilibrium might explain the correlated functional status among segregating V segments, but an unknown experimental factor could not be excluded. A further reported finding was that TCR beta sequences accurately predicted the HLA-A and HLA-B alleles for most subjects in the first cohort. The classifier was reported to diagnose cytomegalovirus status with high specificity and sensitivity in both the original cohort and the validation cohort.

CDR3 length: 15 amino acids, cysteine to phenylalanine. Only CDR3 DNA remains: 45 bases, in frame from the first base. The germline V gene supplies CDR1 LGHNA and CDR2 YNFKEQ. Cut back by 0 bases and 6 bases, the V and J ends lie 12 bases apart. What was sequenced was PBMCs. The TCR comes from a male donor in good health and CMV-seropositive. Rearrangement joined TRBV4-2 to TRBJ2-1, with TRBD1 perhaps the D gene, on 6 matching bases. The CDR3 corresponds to CASSQDLVGANEQFF. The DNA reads TGTGCCAGCAGCCAAGATCTGGTGGGGGCCAATGAGCAGTTCTTC.